One and the same sample provided the 31 T cell receptor beta chains below, sequenced in a study of T cells expressing NK-cell markers. TCRdb reprocessed the 5' RACE reads and stores each CDR3 protein as one record, lacking DNA. The sample features more than 400,000 distinct CDR3 sequences, with approximately 7% in its top ten. Sequencing was carried out using blood T cells: a sorted CD56 or NKG2C T cell subset, CD4+ or CD8+ T cells, or bulk PBMC T cells (not recorded which). These receptors originate from a woman aged 18-70 years in good health.

The chain uses TRBV29-1 and TRBJ2-1; TCRdb gives TRBD1 as the D gene, but with no DNA this cannot be confirmed. In germline, CDR1 is SQVTM, CDR2 ANQGSEA. The CDR3 runs to 15 residues. Here the CDR3 reads CSVGGDTQAYNEQFF.

The V gene is TRBV20-1, the J gene TRBJ2-7; TCRdb designates TRBD1, a call that cannot be tested without DNA. CDR1 DFQATT and CDR2 SNEGSKA come from the germline V gene (reference sequence). The CDR3 runs to 11 residues. CDR3 sequence: CSVTQGAEQYF.

The rearrangement joins TRBV7-2 to TRBJ2-7; TCRdb outputs TRBD1, but without DNA this stays unchecked. The V gene's germline CDR1 is SGHTA and CDR2 FQGNSA. The length of the CDR3 is 17 residues. CDR3 in amino acids: CASSLVGQAISFYEQYF.

J is TRBJ2-5 and V is TRBV27; the TCRdb D gene call, TRBD2, has no DNA to confirm it. This CDR3 is built from 13 residues. Per the germline V gene, CDR1 is MNHEY and CDR2 is SMNVEV (reference sequence). The CDR3: CASRLAGQETQYF.

CDR3 amino acids: CSAMLGGTRERGSYEQYF. This sequence joins TRBV20-1 and TRBJ2-7; lacking DNA, the TRBD1 call made by TCRdb goes unchecked. This CDR3 is 18 amino acids long. CDR1 DFQATT and CDR2 SNEGSKA come from the germline V gene (reference sequence).

This chain uses TRBV6-5 with TRBJ1-6. The CDR3 covers 15 residues. Germline V gene sequence: CDR1 MNHEY, CDR2 SVGAGI. CDR3 sequence reads: CASSYFQAYNSPLHF.

CDR3 in amino acids: CASSAGGSGNTIYF. The V call is TRBV9, the J call TRBJ1-3; TCRdb indicates TRBD1, and absent DNA this call remains unverified. The V gene's germline CDR1 is SGDLS and CDR2 YYNGEE. The CDR3 consists of 14 residues.

This rearrangement joins TRBV10-2 to TRBJ1-5. Germline lookup yields CDR1 WSHSY and CDR2 SAAADI. The CDR3 totals 13 residues. The CDR3 spells CASTGLLGQPQHF.

The V call is TRBV27, the J call TRBJ1-6. Germline assignment: CDR1 MNHEY and CDR2 SMNVEV (reference sequence). The CDR3 is made up of 15 amino acids. CDR3 sequence reads: CASSLIISANSPLHF.

The chain joins TRBV5-4 to TRBJ2-7. The CDR3 extends over 13 amino acids. Germline V lookup: CDR1 SGHNT, CDR2 YYREEE (reference sequence). Here the CDR3 reads CASSFSYSYEQYF.

The V gene is TRBV3-1, the J gene TRBJ1-2. The CDR3 is 12 amino acids. Germline CDR1 is LGHDT and CDR2 is YNNKEL (reference sequence). The CDR3 is CASSQVGSGYTF.

V is TRBV4-2 and J is TRBJ2-3; TCRdb's D call, TRBD2, is unchecked because there is no DNA. This CDR3 is 12 amino acids long. Germline values: CDR1 LGHNA, CDR2 YNFKEQ. The CDR3 protein is CASSISLGTQYF.

V usage is TRBV11-2 and J usage is TRBJ1-2. The CDR3 length is 12 residues. The germline V gene has CDR1 SGHAT and CDR2 FQNNGV. The CDR3 is CASSLRNYGYTF.

The chain has TRBV6-1 and TRBJ1-2; TCRdb outputs TRBD1, but without DNA this stays unchecked. Germline V lookup: CDR1 MNHNS, CDR2 SASEGT. This CDR3 has 11 residues. Here the CDR3 reads CAIERGGGYTF.

V gene TRBV27 combines with J gene TRBJ2-2; the TCRdb call, TRBD1, lacks DNA for checking. Germline loops: CDR1 MNHEY, CDR2 SMNVEV (reference sequence). This CDR3 is built from 16 residues. CDR3 sequence reads: CASSLHSSRDTGELFF.

The chain links TRBV7-3 to TRBJ2-3; TCRdb's assignment of TRBD1 cannot be checked, as there is no DNA. CDR3 length: 16 amino acids. Germline V gene data show CDR1 as SGHTA and CDR2 as FQGTGA. CDR3 residues: CASSLRGDASTDTQYF. Full variable domain (rest looked up from reference TRBV7-3 and TRBJ2-3): GAGVSQTPSNKVTEKGKYVELRCDPISGHTALYWYRQSLGQGPEFLIYFQGTGAADDSGLPNDRFFAVRPEGSVSTLKIQRTERGDSAVYLCASSLRGDASTDTQYFGPGTRLTVL.

The rearrangement uses TRBV4-2 and TRBJ2-1; without DNA, the TCRdb call of TRBD1 cannot be checked. The V gene's germline CDR1 is LGHNA and CDR2 YNFKEQ. The CDR3 has 15 amino acids. The CDR3 loop is CASSQEGARDNEQFF.

The chain recombines TRBV15 with TRBJ2-2; with no DNA, the TCRdb D assignment of TRBD1 cannot be verified. The CDR3 extends over 15 amino acids. Germline V lookup: CDR1 LNHNV, CDR2 YYDKDF (reference sequence). CDR3 region: CATSRGQLNTGELFF.

The chain has TRBV20-1 and TRBJ2-7. From germline, CDR1 is DFQATT and CDR2 SNEGSKA (reference sequence). This CDR3 spans 11 amino acids. CDR3 amino acids: CSASVTYEQYF.

This chain uses TRBV11-1 with TRBJ1-1. The CDR3 totals 15 residues. Germline assignment: CDR1 SGHAT and CDR2 FQDESV (reference sequence). CDR3 region: CASTVAWSLNTEAFF.

V usage is TRBV7-6 and J usage is TRBJ2-1; there is no DNA to check the TCRdb D call of TRBD2. This CDR3 is 16 amino acids long. The germline V gene encodes CDR1 SGHVS and CDR2 FNYEAQ. CDR3 protein: CASSPLGTSGDNEQFF.

The V call is TRBV12-3 or TRBV12-4, the J call TRBJ1-1. This CDR3 is 13 amino acids long. The CDR3 protein is CASSHPKNTEAFF.

The V gene is TRBV5-6, the J gene TRBJ1-5; checking the TCRdb D call of TRBD1 is not possible without DNA. CDR3 length equals 16 residues. From germline, CDR1 is SGHDT and CDR2 YYEEEE. The CDR3 reads CASSLTQGAGGLPQHF.

This CDR3 is CASSTRTVKAYNEQFF. This chain uses TRBV6-5 with TRBJ2-1. Germline V gene data show CDR1 as MNHEY and CDR2 as SVGAGI. The CDR3 totals 16 residues.

The chain employs TRBV7-3 and TRBJ1-1; the D gene TCRdb calls, TRBD1, cannot be checked with no DNA. The V gene's germline CDR1 is SGHTA and CDR2 FQGTGA. The CDR3 has 16 amino acids. Here the CDR3 reads CASSLTPGAGNTEAFF.

The chain links TRBV28 to TRBJ2-1; without DNA, the TCRdb call of TRBD2 cannot be checked. The germline CDR1 and CDR2 sequences are MDHEN and SYDVKM. The CDR3 sequence is 15 residues long. The CDR3 spells CASRMEVEGGNEQFF.

The rearrangement links TRBV7-9 to TRBJ1-4; TCRdb gives TRBD1 as the D gene, but with no DNA this cannot be confirmed. Germline V gene lookup returns CDR1 SEHNR and CDR2 FQNEAQ (reference sequence). The CDR3 length is 15 residues. The CDR3 loop reads CASSFSARGNEKLFF.

The rearrangement uses TRBV12-3 or TRBV12-4 and TRBJ2-4; no DNA is available, so the TRBD1 call from TCRdb remains unchecked. The CDR3 has 12 amino acids. The CDR3 loop is CASSHGQGIQYF.

This chain links TRBV7-2 with TRBJ2-1; TCRdb reports TRBD1, a call that lacks DNA to check it against. Looked up from germline, CDR1 is SGHTA and CDR2 is FQGNSA. This CDR3 has 15 amino acids. The CDR3 region is CASSLVVAPYGEQFF.

This chain joins TRBV20-1 and TRBJ1-1; checking the TCRdb D call of TRBD1 is not possible without DNA. CDR1 and CDR2 from the germline V gene are DFQATT and SNEGSKA (reference sequence). The CDR3 covers 12 residues. CDR3: CSAEGRGTEAFF.

The chain combines TRBV20-1 with TRBJ2-1; TCRdb gives TRBD1 as the D gene, but with no DNA this cannot be confirmed. CDR3 size: 12 residues. Germline V lookup: CDR1 DFQATT, CDR2 SNEGSKA (reference sequence). CDR3 sequence: CTGGGVYNEQFF.